The entry below describes one TCR beta chain. The sample originates from a study of blood T cell repertoires in COVID-19. Study-level background: Sites in the United States, Italy and Spain provided acute and convalescent COVID-19 samples.

The repertoire was sequenced with immunoSEQ multiplex PCR; TCRdb's copy has only in-frame clones and lacks some. The sample gives around 16,000 clones, about 88% of which show up once; 52% is in the top ten. The sequenced material came from peripheral blood. The receptor's source is a man between 60 and 75 years old with acute or convalescent COVID-19.

In DNA, the CDR3 is TGTGCCAGCAGTGTAAGGACTAGTCGGGTGTTCTTC. Protein product: CASSVRTSRVFF. The V and J genes are TRBV2 and TRBJ2-1; TRBD2 matches at 7 bases. CDR1 is SNHLY and CDR2 is FYNNEI in the germline V gene. J was trimmed by 15 bases and V by 4 bases; bases with no gene match: 9. This CDR3 has 12 residues. Full variable domain (rest looked up from reference TRBV2 and TRBJ2-1): EPEVTQTPSHQVTQMGQEVILRCVPISNHLYFYWYRQILGQKVEFLVSFYNNEISEKSEIFDDQFSVERPDGSNFTLKIRSTKLEDSAMYFCASSVRTSRVFFGPGTRLTVL.